This T cell receptor beta chain was retrieved from a study of post-analysis software for immune sequencing data. About the research overall: There were relapsing-remitting, secondary progressive and progressive-relapsing multiple sclerosis among the disease courses included. General observations from the study: Normalized Chao1 diversity was significantly reduced in patients versus controls. Analysis by F measure revealed that same-batch samples clustered strongly together.

Presence of unique molecular identifiers characterized the TCR beta cDNA libraries. T cells numbering roughly 1 to 10 million yielded roughly 0.5 million cDNA molecules. TCRdb re-called the PCR reads with MiXCR, one entry per CDR3 protein. The sample shows 750,000 to 900,000 distinct CDR3 sequences, about 45% of them seen only once. About this clonotype itself: Its antigen is not identified.

Sequenced input: blood. This sequence was found in a girl between 5 and 17 years old with multiple sclerosis.

DNA for the CDR3: TGCGCCAGCAGCCCATCAGGGGGGAATGAAGCTTTCTTT. This codes for CASSPSGGNEAFF. The gene calls are TRBV5-1 and TRBJ1-1, with TRBD1 matching over 7 bases. The V and J ends lost 4 bases and 7 bases, in that order; junction bases with no gene match: 7. In germline, CDR1 is SGHRS, CDR2 YFSETQ. The CDR3 consists of 13 residues.